This T cell receptor beta chain originates from a study of blood T cell repertoires in COVID-19 (TCRdb year 2020). Describing the broader study: ImmuneRACE Cohort 3 recovered participants were defined by two consecutive negative NP/OP PCR tests, healthcare professional clearance, or symptom resolution. The repertoires were released in a freely available public database intended as a resource for research on the immune response to SARS-CoV-2. Samples were obtained from the ongoing ImmuneRACE study (first 160 participants) and from some 1,200 subjects provided by 6 global collaborators. Where available, HLA class I and class II types were obtained from metadata supplied by the sample provider rather than from assay-based typing. Nearly every sample came with metadata listing a de-identified subject ID, COVID-19 status, age in years and sex. Samples from collaborators originated in the United States, Italy and Spain and spanned both the acute and convalescent phases of COVID-19. The dataset comprised deeply sampled blood TCRbeta repertoires from subjects exposed to, actively infected with, or recovered from COVID-19. The prospective study material was composed of cDNA or gDNA derived from T cells, B-cell-depleted T cells, or PBMCs. The research as a whole found: How much clinical and demographic metadata was included differed by source and by participant, and the metadata was provided uncurated.

From a lookup of the germline V gene (reference sequence), CDR1 and CDR2 are MNHEY and SMNVEV. The CDR3 runs 19 amino acids, cysteine and phenylalanine included. The read is trimmed to its CDR3 DNA, 57 bases read in frame from base 1. V is cut back by 6 bases and J by 0 bases, with 14 bases in the junction unmatched. On this clone: The antigen it binds to is not known. Per-nucleotide qualities are absent, and no much larger clonotype sits a single base away.

TCRbeta CDR3 regions were amplified from genomic DNA by means of the immunoSEQ Assay, a bias-controlled multiplex PCR. The paper's data handling went like this. Nucleated cell counts per sample were estimated from amplification of reference gene primers within the assay. To quantify the absolute abundance of each unique TCRbeta CDR3 rearrangement, sequence reads were collapsed and filtered. For each sample, productive Simpson clonality was calculated as the square root of Simpson's diversity index over productive rearrangements. TCRdb provides this immuneACCESS table in a form limited to in-frame rearrangements. Some clones are lacking; in checked studies, under half of them reflect an unresolved V gene, and why the rest are absent is not known. V, J and clone size are those of that table, while D and trimming were read from the DNA. The sample profile shows a few hundred thousand clones; approximately 89% of them were found once. Of the sample, roughly 2% falls within the top ten clones.

Participants in the prospective study were aged roughly 18 to 95 years, lived in 24 United States geographic areas, and enrolled through a virtual design. In the prospective study, cohorts were assigned on the basis of participant-reported clinical history obtained from a screening survey and a study questionnaire. In the prospective study, mobile phlebotomists collected whole blood, serum and a nasopharyngeal or oropharyngeal swab from each participant. Additional blood draws and questionnaires over a 2-month period could optionally be provided by prospective study participants. Prospective study blood samples were shipped either frozen or at room temperature before DNA extraction.

This TCR was recovered from a middle-aged man in a cohort exposed to, infected with or recovered from COVID-19 (not recorded which). The chain uses TRBV27 and TRBJ2-6; the central 7 bases match TRBD2. What was sequenced was PBMCs or T cells enriched from blood (not recorded which). The sequenced DNA is TGTGCCAGCAGCCCCGCCTGGCTAGCGGAGACCTCTGGGGCCAACGTCCTGACTTTC. Translated, it gives CASSPAWLAETSGANVLTF.